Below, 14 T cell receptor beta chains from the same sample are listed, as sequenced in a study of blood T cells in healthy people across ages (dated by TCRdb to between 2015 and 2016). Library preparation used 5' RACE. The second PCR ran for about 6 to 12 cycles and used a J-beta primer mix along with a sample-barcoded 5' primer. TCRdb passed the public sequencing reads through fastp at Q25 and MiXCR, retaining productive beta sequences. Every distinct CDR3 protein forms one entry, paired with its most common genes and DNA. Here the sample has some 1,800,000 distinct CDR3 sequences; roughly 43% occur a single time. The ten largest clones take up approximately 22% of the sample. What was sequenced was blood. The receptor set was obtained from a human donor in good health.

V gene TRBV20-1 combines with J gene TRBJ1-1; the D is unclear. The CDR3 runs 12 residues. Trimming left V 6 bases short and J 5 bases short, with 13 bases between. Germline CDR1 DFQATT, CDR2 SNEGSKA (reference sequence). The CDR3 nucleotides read TGCAGTGCAAACCCTGAGGAAACTGAAGCTTTCTTT. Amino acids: CSANPEETEAFF.

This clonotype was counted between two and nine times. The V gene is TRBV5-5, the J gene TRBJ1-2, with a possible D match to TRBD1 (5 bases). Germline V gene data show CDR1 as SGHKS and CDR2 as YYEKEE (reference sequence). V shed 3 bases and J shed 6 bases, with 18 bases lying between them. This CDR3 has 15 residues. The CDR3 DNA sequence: TGTGCCAGCAGCTCCACTGGGACCCGAGTTCATGGCTACACCTTC. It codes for CASSSTGTRVHGYTF.

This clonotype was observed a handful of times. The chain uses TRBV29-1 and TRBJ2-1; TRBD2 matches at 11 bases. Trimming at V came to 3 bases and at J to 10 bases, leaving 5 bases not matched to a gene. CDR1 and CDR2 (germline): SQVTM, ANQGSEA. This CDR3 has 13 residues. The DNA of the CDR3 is TGCAGCGTTGATGCTAGCGGGGGGAGCGAGCAGTTCTTC. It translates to CSVDASGGSEQFF.

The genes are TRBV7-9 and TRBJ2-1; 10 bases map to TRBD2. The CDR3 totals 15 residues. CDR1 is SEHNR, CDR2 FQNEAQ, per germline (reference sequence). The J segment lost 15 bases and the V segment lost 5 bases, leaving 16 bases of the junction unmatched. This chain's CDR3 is CASSVGPGLAIPSFF. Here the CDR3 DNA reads TGTGCCAGCAGCGTCGGCCCGGGACTAGCGATTCCCTCGTTCTTC.

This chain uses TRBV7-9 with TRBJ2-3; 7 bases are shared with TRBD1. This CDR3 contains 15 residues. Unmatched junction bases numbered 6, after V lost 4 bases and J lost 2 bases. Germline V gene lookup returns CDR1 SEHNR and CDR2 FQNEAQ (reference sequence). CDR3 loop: CASSYGQADTDTQYF. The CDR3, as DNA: TGTGCCAGCAGCTACGGACAGGCCGACACAGATACGCAGTATTTT.

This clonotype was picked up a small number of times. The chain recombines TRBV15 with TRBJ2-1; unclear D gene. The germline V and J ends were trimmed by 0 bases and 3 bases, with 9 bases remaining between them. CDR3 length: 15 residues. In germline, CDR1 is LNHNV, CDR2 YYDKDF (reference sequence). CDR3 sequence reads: CATSRDRTNYNEQFF. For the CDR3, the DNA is TGTGCCACCAGCAGAGACCGTACTAACTACAATGAGCAGTTCTTC.

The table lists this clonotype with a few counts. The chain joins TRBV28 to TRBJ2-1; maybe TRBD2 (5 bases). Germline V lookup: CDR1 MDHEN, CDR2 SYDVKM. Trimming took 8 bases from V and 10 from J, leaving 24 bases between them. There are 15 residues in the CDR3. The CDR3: CASAYEDSSPGEQFF. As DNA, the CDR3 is TGTGCCAGCGCCTACGAGGATTCTTCCCCGGGGGAGCAGTTCTTC. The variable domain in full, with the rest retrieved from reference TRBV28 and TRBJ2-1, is DVKVTQSSRYLVKRTGEKVFLECVQDMDHENMFWYRQDPGLGLRLIYFSYDVKMKEKGDIPEGYSVSREKKERFSLILESASTNQTSMYLCASAYEDSSPGEQFFGPGTRLTVL.

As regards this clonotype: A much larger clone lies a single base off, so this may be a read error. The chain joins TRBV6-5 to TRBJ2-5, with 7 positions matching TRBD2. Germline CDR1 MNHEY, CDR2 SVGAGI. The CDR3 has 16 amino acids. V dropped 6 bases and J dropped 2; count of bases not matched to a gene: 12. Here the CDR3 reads CASSIGRTGYQETQYF. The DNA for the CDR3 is TGTGCCAGCAGCATCGGGAGGACGGGATATCAAGAGACCCAGTACTTC.

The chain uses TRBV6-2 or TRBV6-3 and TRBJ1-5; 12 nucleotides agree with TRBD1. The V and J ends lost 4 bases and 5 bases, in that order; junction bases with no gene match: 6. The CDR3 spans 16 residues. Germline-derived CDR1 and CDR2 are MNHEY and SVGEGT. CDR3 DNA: TGTGCCAGCAGTTTCATGGGACAGGGGGCCTATCAGCCCCAGCATTTT. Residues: CASSFMGQGAYQPQHF.

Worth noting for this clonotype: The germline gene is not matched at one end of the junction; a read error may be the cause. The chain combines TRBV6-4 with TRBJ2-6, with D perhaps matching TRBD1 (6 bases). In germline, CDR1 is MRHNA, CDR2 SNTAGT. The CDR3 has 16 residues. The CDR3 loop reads CAGSDRPSSGANVLTF. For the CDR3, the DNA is TGTGCCGGCAGTGACAGGCCGAGCTCTGGGGCCAACGTCCTGACTTTC.

As DNA, the CDR3 is TGCAGTGCTAGAGCCCAAGGACAGAACTATGGCTACACCTTC. Protein product: CSARAQGQNYGYTF. The chain recombines TRBV20-1 with TRBJ1-2; D might be TRBD1 (6 bases). Germline V gene data show CDR1 as DFQATT and CDR2 as SNEGSKA (reference sequence). This CDR3 is built from 14 residues. Trimming removed 1 base from V and 2 bases from J, with 11 bases in between.

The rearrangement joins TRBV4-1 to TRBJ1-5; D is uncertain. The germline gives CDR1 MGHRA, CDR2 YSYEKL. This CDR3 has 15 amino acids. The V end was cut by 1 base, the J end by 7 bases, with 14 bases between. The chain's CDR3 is CASSQVLGSGQPQHF. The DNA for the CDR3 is TGCGCCAGCAGCCAAGTTTTGGGTAGCGGACAGCCCCAGCATTTT.

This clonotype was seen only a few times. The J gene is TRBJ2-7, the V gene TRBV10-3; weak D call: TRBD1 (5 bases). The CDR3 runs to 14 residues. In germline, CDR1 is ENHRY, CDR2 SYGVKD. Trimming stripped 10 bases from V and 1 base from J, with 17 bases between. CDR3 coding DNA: TGTGCCACCCTAAGACAGCCTTCTTCCTACGAGCAGTACTTC. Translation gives CATLRQPSSYEQYF.

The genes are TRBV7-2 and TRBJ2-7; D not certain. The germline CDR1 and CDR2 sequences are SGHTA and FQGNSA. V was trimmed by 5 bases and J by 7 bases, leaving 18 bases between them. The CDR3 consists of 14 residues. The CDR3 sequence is CASSEDRVGGEQYF. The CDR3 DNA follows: TGTGCCAGCAGCGAGGACCGAGTGGGCGGTGAGCAGTACTTC.